The next 32 T cell receptor beta chains were all read from a single sample in a study of shared T cell receptors in the human thymus. Method: immunoSEQ multiplex PCR; TCRdb's copy keeps in-frame clones and lacks some. The sample consists of 630,000 or so clones, 70% to 90% of them appearing once. The same sample was also studied in work on human thymus T cells.

The sample comprised thymocytes. The origin of the receptors is a boy in the first two years of life with a congenital heart defect.

The chain carries TRBV4-1 and TRBJ1-1; 8 bases align to TRBD1. The germline CDR1 and CDR2 sequences are MGHRA and YSYEKL. CDR3 length equals 15 residues. After removal of 3 bases from V and 4 bases from J, the junction contained 7 bases not matched to a gene. DNA for the CDR3: TGCGCCAGCAGCCATCATGGACAGGGTATCACTGAAGCTTTCTTT. Amino acid sequence: CASSHHGQGITEAFF.

This rearrangement joins TRBV30 to TRBJ1-4; possible D gene TRBD1, 6 bases. V lost 1 base to trimming and J lost 4 bases, with 25 bases between them. Per germline, CDR1 GTSNPN and CDR2 SVGIG (reference sequence). CDR3 length: 19 residues. Here the CDR3 reads CAWSAPVLDSPRGNEKLFF. CDR3 nucleotide sequence: TGTGCCTGGAGTGCCCCCGTCCTGGACAGCCCTAGGGGTAATGAAAAACTGTTTTTT.

The chain is built from TRBV5-1 and TRBJ2-6; D unclear. Looked up from germline, CDR1 is SGHRS and CDR2 is YFSETQ. V lost 0 bases, J lost 5 bases, and 6 bases lay in between. The CDR3 has 14 residues. CDR3 sequence: CASSLDNWANVLTF. The CDR3 DNA follows: TGCGCCAGCAGCTTGGATAACTGGGCCAACGTCCTGACTTTC. The whole variable domain, remainder taken from reference TRBV5-1 and TRBJ2-6, is KAGVTQTPRYLIKTRGQQVTLSCSPISGHRSVSWYQQTPGQGLQFLFEYFSETQRNKGNFPGRFSGRQFSNSRSEMNVSTLELGDSALYLCASSLDNWANVLTFGAGSRLTVL.

The chain combines TRBV6-6 with TRBJ2-7; 9 bases align to TRBD2. Germline CDR1 MNHNY, CDR2 SVGAGI (reference sequence). With 0 bases clipped from V and 4 bases from J, the junction kept 7 bases outside the gene matches. The CDR3 is 16 residues long. The CDR3 DNA sequence: TGTGCCAGCAGTTACTCGTCTAGCGGGGATAATTACGAGCAGTACTTC. This gives the protein CASSYSSSGDNYEQYF.

In the case of this clone: Other DNA sequences of this sample code for an identical CDR3. The rearrangement joins TRBV4-3 to TRBJ2-3, with D perhaps matching TRBD1 (6 bases). Trimming cost V 0 bases and J 0 bases, with 10 bases left between them. Germline V CDR1 and CDR2: LGHNA, YSLEER. The CDR3 contains 16 residues. The CDR3 here is CASSQDAGASTDTQYF. CDR3 coding DNA: TGCGCCAGCAGCCAAGATGCAGGGGCAAGCACAGATACGCAGTATTTT.

This chain joins TRBV30 and TRBJ1-6; D is undetermined. V lost 0 bases and J lost 5, with 8 bases in between. Germline values: CDR1 GTSNPN, CDR2 SVGIG (reference sequence). The CDR3 length is 14 residues. The CDR3 loop reads CAWSVAGDNSPLHF. The CDR3 DNA follows: TGTGCCTGGAGTGTTGCCGGGGATAATTCACCCCTCCACTTT.

The rearrangement uses TRBV28 and TRBJ2-1, with 10 nucleotides matching TRBD2. The V gene end was trimmed by 2 bases and the J gene end by 9 bases; junction bases not matched to a gene: 10. Germline lookup yields CDR1 MDHEN and CDR2 SYDVKM. The CDR3 totals 16 residues. DNA for the CDR3: TGTGCCAGCAGTTTACAGGGAGCGGGGGGGCGGGGTGAGCAGTTCTTC. It codes for CASSLQGAGGRGEQFF.

The chain joins TRBV7-2 to TRBJ1-4, with 8 bases matching TRBD1. V lost 5 bases and J lost 10; bases outside the gene matches: 12. The CDR3 runs to 15 residues. CDR1 is SGHTA, CDR2 FQGNSA, per germline. DNA of the CDR3: TGTGCCAGCAGCATCCCCGGGACAGGCCCTGTAAAACTGTTTTTT. Its translation is CASSIPGTGPVKLFF.

V and J are TRBV4-1 and TRBJ2-1, with unresolved D. V was shortened by 1 base and J by 5 bases, with 18 bases between the two germline ends. This CDR3 comprises 17 residues. In germline, CDR1 is MGHRA, CDR2 YSYEKL. The CDR3 DNA reads TGCGCCAGCAGCCAAGGTTTCGGTACAGAAAAGGACAATGAGCAGTTCTTC. Protein product: CASSQGFGTEKDNEQFF.

Only one count was recorded for this clone. The V and J genes are TRBV7-2 and TRBJ2-7, with 9 nucleotides matching TRBD1. This CDR3 spans 15 amino acids. The V gene's germline CDR1 is SGHTA and CDR2 FQGNSA. V lost 4 bases, J lost 3 bases, and 7 bases stayed unmatched. Here the CDR3 reads CASSSGTGSDYEQYF. CDR3 DNA sequence: TGTGCCAGCAGCTCGGGGACAGGGTCCGACTACGAGCAGTACTTC.

The chain carries TRBV28 and TRBJ2-2; 10 positions agree with TRBD1. This CDR3 contains 18 residues. The J segment lost 1 base and the V segment lost 5 bases, leaving 10 bases of the junction unmatched. The V gene's germline CDR1 is MDHEN and CDR2 SYDVKM. The CDR3 bases are TGTGCCAGCAGTCCCGGGGGGGACAGGGGTTTGAACACCGGGGAGCTGTTTTTT. Protein product: CASSPGGDRGLNTGELFF.

The V and J genes are TRBV4-3 and TRBJ2-3, with 8 positions matching TRBD2. The CDR3 covers 16 residues. Germline CDR1 and CDR2: LGHNA and YSLEER. Unmatched junction bases numbered 5, after V lost 1 base and J lost 2 bases. The CDR3 DNA is TGCGCCAGCAGCCAAGGTCGGGAGGGCCTCACAGATACGCAGTATTTT. This codes for CASSQGREGLTDTQYF.

V and J are TRBV23-1 and TRBJ2-3; the D is unclear. TRBV23-1 is an ORF for which the function is uncertain. CDR3 length: 12 amino acids. With 11 bases removed from V and 1 base from J, the gap between germline ends came to 10 bases. The CDR3 loop is CALRLGTDTQYF. CDR3 bases: TGCGCCTTGAGGCTAGGCACAGATACGCAGTATTTT.

Of note for this clone: In the same sample, other DNA sequences code for this CDR3. The chain uses TRBV9 and TRBJ1-6; a possible D gene is TRBD1 (6 bases). V lost 4 bases and J 5 bases, leaving 22 bases between the germline ends. The CDR3 has 18 residues. Germline CDR1 SGDLS, CDR2 YYNGEE. The CDR3 region is CASSTGWGQIIDNSPLHF. CDR3 nucleotides: TGTGCCAGCAGCACAGGGTGGGGACAAATCATCGATAATTCACCCCTCCACTTT.

The CDR3 DNA sequence: TGTGCCATCAGTGAGTCGACCGGGGGGCCGGGGGCCAACGTCCTGACTTTC. This codes for CAISESTGGPGANVLTF. This chain connects TRBV10-3 to TRBJ2-6; D possibly corresponds to TRBD2 (7 bases). The CDR3 runs to 17 residues. Trimming left V 0 bases short and J 4 bases short, with 13 bases between. CDR1 and CDR2 from the germline V gene are ENHRY and SYGVKD.

The chain links TRBV29-1 to TRBJ1-3, with 9 bases aligning to TRBD1. V trimming: 5 bases; J trimming: 8 bases; junction bases outside the gene matches: 4. Germline V gene lookup returns CDR1 SQVTM and CDR2 ANQGSEA. The CDR3 runs to 12 residues. DNA for the CDR3: TGCAGCGTTAAACAGGGGGCACACACCATATATTTT. Translation gives CSVKQGAHTIYF. Drawing the rest from reference TRBV29-1 and TRBJ1-3, the complete variable domain is SAVISQKPSRDICQRGTSLTIQCQVDSQVTMMFWYRQQPGQSLTLIATANQGSEATYESGFVIDKFPISRPNLTFSTLTVSNMSPEDSSIYLCSVKQGAHTIYFGEGSWLTVV.

This chain connects TRBV2 to TRBJ1-2; weak D call: TRBD1 (5 bases). The germline V and J ends were trimmed by 0 bases and 2 bases, with 10 bases remaining between them. Germline loops: CDR1 SNHLY, CDR2 FYNNEI. CDR3 length: 15 residues. The CDR3, as DNA: TGTGCCAGCAGTGAAGCGGCGGGGACGAACTATGGCTACACCTTC. It specifies CASSEAAGTNYGYTF. The full variable domain, with the rest looked up from reference TRBV2 and TRBJ1-2, is EPEVTQTPSHQVTQMGQEVILRCVPISNHLYFYWYRQILGQKVEFLVSFYNNEISEKSEIFDDQFSVERPDGSNFTLKIRSTKLEDSAMYFCASSEAAGTNYGYTFGSGTRLTVV.

Regarding this clone: Other DNA sequences in the sample encode the same CDR3. The chain joins TRBV29-1 to TRBJ1-3; 7 bases align to TRBD1. The CDR3 length is 13 residues. The V and J ends lost 6 bases and 2 bases, in that order; junction bases with no gene match: 4. The germline V gene encodes CDR1 SQVTM and CDR2 ANQGSEA. CDR3 residues: CSVDDRAGNTIYF. CDR3 in DNA: TGCAGCGTAGACGACAGGGCTGGAAACACCATATATTTT. Supplemented by reference TRBV29-1 and TRBJ1-3, the full variable domain reads SAVISQKPSRDICQRGTSLTIQCQVDSQVTMMFWYRQQPGQSLTLIATANQGSEATYESGFVIDKFPISRPNLTFSTLTVSNMSPEDSSIYLCSVDDRAGNTIYFGEGSWLTVV.

Points on this clone: Relative to the germline gene, one junction end is altered; a read error may explain this. This chain connects TRBV7-7 to TRBJ2-5; D possibly corresponds to TRBD2 (5 bases). This CDR3 is 14 amino acids long. Germline V CDR1 and CDR2: SSHAT, FNYEAQ (reference sequence). The CDR3 DNA sequence: TGTGCTAGCAGCTTGGGAGCGGTCCAAGAGACCCAGTACTTC. Translated: CASSLGAVQETQYF.

This clone was seen only a few times. This chain connects TRBV28 to TRBJ2-3, with D maybe TRBD2 (6 bases). Germline V gene data show CDR1 as MDHEN and CDR2 as SYDVKM. The CDR3 length is 15 residues. The V end lost 2 bases, the J end lost 2 bases, and 11 bases lay between the germline ends. CDR3 coding DNA: TGTGCCAGCAGTTTACGGAGGGCCGACACAGATACGCAGTATTTT. Amino acids: CASSLRRADTDTQYF.

The chain is built from TRBV7-3 and TRBJ1-1, with 8 bases identical to TRBD1. The germline CDR1 and CDR2 sequences are SGHTA and FQGTGA. V shed 5 bases, J shed 2 bases, and the junction held 10 bases outside the gene matches. There are 16 residues in the CDR3. The CDR3 reads CASSLTGAGVNTEAFF. In DNA, the CDR3 is TGTGCCAGCAGCCTGACAGGGGCGGGGGTAAACACTGAAGCTTTCTTT.

The chain has TRBV7-6 and TRBJ2-3; 9 bases align to TRBD1. The CDR3 is 17 amino acids. Trimming removed 0 bases from V and 2 bases from J; junction bases left unmatched: 6. CDR1 SGHVS and CDR2 FNYEAQ come from the germline V gene. CDR3 nucleotides: TGTGCCAGCAGCTTAGCGGGGACAGGGCTAGTCACAGATACGCAGTATTTT. Translating gives CASSLAGTGLVTDTQYF.

This clone was observed a handful of times. Other DNA sequences in this sample translate to the same CDR3. The chain combines TRBV10-2 with TRBJ2-5; no definite D call. Germline lookup yields CDR1 WSHSY and CDR2 SAAADI. The V end lost 2 bases, the J end lost 2 bases, and 6 bases lay between the germline ends. The CDR3 extends over 13 amino acids. The CDR3 region is CASSEGQQETQYF. Here the CDR3 DNA reads TGCGCCAGCAGTGAGGGGCAGCAAGAGACCCAGTACTTC.

About this clone itself: One end of the junction is discordant with germline, which a read error may explain. The chain employs TRBV7-7 and TRBJ1-4, with D possibly TRBD1 on 5 matching bases. The CDR3 totals 14 residues. CDR1 is SSHAT, CDR2 FNYEAQ, per germline (reference sequence). The CDR3 bases are TGTGCTAGCAGCCCTGGTCCAAGGGGAGAAAAACTGTTTTTT. Protein: CASSPGPRGEKLFF.

The chain has TRBV11-2 and TRBJ1-1, with D possibly being TRBD1 (5 bases). Trimming left V 2 bases short and J 3 bases short, with 10 bases between. Germline V gene data show CDR1 as SGHAT and CDR2 as FQNNGV. The CDR3 length is 14 residues. The DNA of the CDR3 is TGTGCCAGCAGCTTATACGGGGGATACACTGAAGCTTTCTTT. It yields the protein CASSLYGGYTEAFF.

This rearrangement joins TRBV5-4 to TRBJ2-3, with 7 bases fitting TRBD1. The CDR3 loop spans 15 amino acids. V gave up 2 bases and J gave up 9 bases; unmatched junction bases: 12. Germline V gene lookup returns CDR1 SGHNT and CDR2 YYREEE (reference sequence). The CDR3 coding sequence is TGTGCCAGCAGCTTAAACCCCCTGACAGGGTTAACGCAGTATTTT. It is translated as CASSLNPLTGLTQYF.

The chain has TRBV29-1 and TRBJ2-1, with D tentatively TRBD2 (5 bases). The CDR3 sequence is 16 residues long. Germline CDR1 reads SQVTM; CDR2 reads ANQGSEA. Trimming shortened V by 3 bases and J by 8 bases, and 23 bases separated the two germline ends. The CDR3 DNA reads as TGCAGCGTTGACCCGCCGAGCGCTCCACCCGGGGATGAGCAGTTCTTC. Protein sequence: CSVDPPSAPPGDEQFF.

V gene TRBV28 combines with J gene TRBJ2-5; possible D gene TRBD2, 5 bases. V gave up 4 bases and J gave up 4 bases, with 16 bases separating them. Germline CDR1 reads MDHEN; CDR2 reads SYDVKM. CDR3 length: 15 amino acids. CDR3 coding DNA: TGTGCCAGCAGTTCCTTAGCGAGTTTGGGAGAGACCCAGTACTTC. Its translation: CASSSLASLGETQYF.

The chain employs TRBV15 and TRBJ2-7; 9 nucleotides align to TRBD1. Unmatched junction bases numbered 12, after V lost 5 bases and J lost 4 bases. This CDR3 spans 16 amino acids. Germline assignment: CDR1 LNHNV and CDR2 YYDKDF (reference sequence). This chain's CDR3 is CATSPPPGQGRYEQYF. CDR3 sequence (DNA): TGTGCCACCAGCCCCCCGCCGGGACAGGGTCGGTACGAGCAGTACTTC.

This clone was recorded a few times. The chain combines TRBV7-2 with TRBJ1-3; 9 nucleotides line up with TRBD1. The junction had 8 bases not matched to a gene; V was cut back by 3 bases and J by 8 bases. CDR1 SGHTA and CDR2 FQGNSA come from the germline V gene. The CDR3 covers 15 residues. For the CDR3, the DNA is TGTGCCAGCAGCTTTACCGGGACAGGGCGTGACACCATATATTTT. Residues: CASSFTGTGRDTIYF.

This clone was observed a handful of times. This rearrangement joins TRBV30 to TRBJ1-6; TRBD1 is a possible D gene (6 bases). The CDR3 is 15 residues long. V was pared by 6 bases and J by 9 bases, with 21 bases between. Germline V gives CDR1 GTSNPN, CDR2 SVGIG (reference sequence). CDR3 amino acids: CACNQKNRAGSPLHF. CDR3 coding DNA: TGTGCCTGTAACCAGAAAAACAGGGCTGGTTCACCCCTCCACTTT. The variable domain in full, completed from reference TRBV30 and TRBJ1-6, reads SQTIHQWPATLVQPVGSPLSLECTVEGTSNPNLYWYRQAAGRGLQLLFYSVGIGQISSEVPQNLSASRPQDRQFILSSKKLLLSDSGFYLCACNQKNRAGSPLHFGNGTRLTVT.

The gene calls are TRBV7-2 and TRBJ1-3; D remains ambiguous. The CDR3 loop spans 15 amino acids. Trimming took off 1 base at V and 0 bases at J, with 7 bases between the two ends. Germline values: CDR1 SGHTA, CDR2 FQGNSA. CDR3 sequence: CASSLVPISGNTIYF. Here the CDR3 DNA reads TGTGCCAGCAGCTTAGTTCCTATCTCTGGAAACACCATATATTTT. Using reference TRBV7-2 and TRBJ1-3 for the parts outside the CDR3, the full variable domain is GAGVSQSPSNKVTEKGKDVELRCDPISGHTALYWYRQSLGQGLEFLIYFQGNSAPDKSGLPSDRFSAERTGGSVSTLTIQRTQQEDSAVYLCASSLVPISGNTIYFGEGSWLTVV.